This T cell receptor beta chain was retrieved from a study of OX40 agonist ivuxolimab in advanced cancers. Whole-study context: Patients were dosed intravenously with ivuxolimab at 0.01 to 10 mg/kg every 2 weeks. Study-level results: Expansion of clones was among the lowest in partial responders at 0.1-3.0 mg/kg.

As for this clone: What it binds is not known.

The germline V gene has CDR1 KGHSH and CDR2 LQKENI. This CDR3 comprises 14 residues. V lost 4 bases, J lost 3 bases, and 3 bases stayed unmatched. The repertoire was sequenced with immunoSEQ multiplex PCR; TCRdb's copy has only in-frame clones and lacks some. The sample has around 72,000 clones, almost 90% seen once; the top ten hold around 2.7%. This chain links TRBV18 with TRBJ1-5, with 7 positions matching TRBD1. The source of this sequence is an adult with an advanced solid tumor such as melanoma, head and neck, liver or kidney cancer. The material was CD4+ or CD8+ T cells sorted from blood, obtained in a trial of the OX40 agonist ivuxolimab. CDR3 sequence reads: CASSQGQDNQPQHF. The CDR3 DNA reads as TGTGCCAGCTCACAAGGACAGGACAATCAGCCCCAGCATTTT.